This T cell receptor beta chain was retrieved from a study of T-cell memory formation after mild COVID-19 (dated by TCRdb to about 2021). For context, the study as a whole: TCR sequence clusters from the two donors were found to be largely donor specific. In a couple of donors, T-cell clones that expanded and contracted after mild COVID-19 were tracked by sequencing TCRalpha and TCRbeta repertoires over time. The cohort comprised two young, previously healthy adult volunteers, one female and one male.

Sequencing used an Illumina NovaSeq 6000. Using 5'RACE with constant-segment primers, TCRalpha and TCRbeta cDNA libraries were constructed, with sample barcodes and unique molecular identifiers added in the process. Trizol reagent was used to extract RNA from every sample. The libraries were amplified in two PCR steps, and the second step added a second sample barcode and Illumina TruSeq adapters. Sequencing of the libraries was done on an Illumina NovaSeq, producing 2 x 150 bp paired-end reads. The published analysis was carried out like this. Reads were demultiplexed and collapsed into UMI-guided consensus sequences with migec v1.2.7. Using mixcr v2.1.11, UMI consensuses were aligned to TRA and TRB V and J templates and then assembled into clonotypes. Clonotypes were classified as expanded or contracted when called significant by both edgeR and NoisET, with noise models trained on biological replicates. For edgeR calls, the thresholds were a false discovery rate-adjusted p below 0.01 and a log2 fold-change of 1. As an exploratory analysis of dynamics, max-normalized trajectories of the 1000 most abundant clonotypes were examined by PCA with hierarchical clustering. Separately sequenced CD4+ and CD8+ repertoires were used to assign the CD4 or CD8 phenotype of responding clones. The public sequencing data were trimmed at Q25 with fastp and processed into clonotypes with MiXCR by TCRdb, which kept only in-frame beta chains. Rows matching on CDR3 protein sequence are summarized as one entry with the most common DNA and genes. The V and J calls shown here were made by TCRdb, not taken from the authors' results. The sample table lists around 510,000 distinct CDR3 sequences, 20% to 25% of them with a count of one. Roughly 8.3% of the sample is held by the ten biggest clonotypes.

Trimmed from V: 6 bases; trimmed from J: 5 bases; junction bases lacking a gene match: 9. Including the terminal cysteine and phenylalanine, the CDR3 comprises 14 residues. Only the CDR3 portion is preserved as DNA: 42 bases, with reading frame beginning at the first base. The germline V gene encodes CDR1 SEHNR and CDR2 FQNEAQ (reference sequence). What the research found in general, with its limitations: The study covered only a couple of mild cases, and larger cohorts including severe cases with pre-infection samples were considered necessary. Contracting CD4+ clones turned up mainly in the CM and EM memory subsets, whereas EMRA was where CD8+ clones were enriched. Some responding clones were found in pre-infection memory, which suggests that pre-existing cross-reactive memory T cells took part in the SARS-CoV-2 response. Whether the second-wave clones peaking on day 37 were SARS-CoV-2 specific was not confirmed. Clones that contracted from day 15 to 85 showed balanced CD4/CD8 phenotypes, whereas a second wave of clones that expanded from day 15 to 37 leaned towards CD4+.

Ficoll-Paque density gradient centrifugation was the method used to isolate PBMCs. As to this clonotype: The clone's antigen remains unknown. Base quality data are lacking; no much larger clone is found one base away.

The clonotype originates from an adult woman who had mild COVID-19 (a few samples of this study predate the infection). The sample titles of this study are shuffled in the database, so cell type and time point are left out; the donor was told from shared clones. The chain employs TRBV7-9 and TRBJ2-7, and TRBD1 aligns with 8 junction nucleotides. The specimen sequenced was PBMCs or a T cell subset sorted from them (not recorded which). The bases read TGTGCCAGCAGATCCGGACAGGGTCGGAACGAGCAGTACTTC. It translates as CASRSGQGRNEQYF.